This T cell receptor beta chain came from a study of T cells in women clearing cervical HPV infection. Study results and limitations: Cases and controls were distinguished at AUC 0.83 by richness and V genes. TRBV6-7 relative abundance averaged roughly 0.1% in cases and approximately 0.15% in controls.

The J segment lost 2 bases and the V segment lost 5 bases, leaving 9 bases of the junction unmatched. The CDR3 is made up of 14 amino acids. CDR1 is SQVTM and CDR2 is ANQGSEA in the germline V gene. All donors had a single incident cervical HPV16 infection, not prevalent. TCRdb's table, derived via immunoSEQ multiplex PCR, lists solely in-frame clones and lacks some. With 30,000 or so clones in the sample, the ten largest clones hold roughly 6.8%. About this clone: The target antigen is unknown. The read stops 3 residues short of the end of the CDR3; the missing end is completed from the germline J gene.

Sequenced: blood buffy coat. V is TRBV29-1 and J is TRBJ2-7; 7 bases match TRBD1. The TCR originated in a woman aged 18 to 69 with a cervical HPV16 infection that either progressed to CIN3+ or cleared (not recorded which). CDR3: CSVIDRVFAYEQYF. The covered CDR3 bases are TGCAGCGTTATTGACAGGGTATTTGCCTACGAG.